This TCR beta chain was captured in a study of post-analysis software for immune sequencing data. Findings and caveats of the study: Strong same-batch co-clustering of samples appeared with F measure clustering. When compared against controls, multiple sclerosis patients showed significantly lower normalized Chao1 diversity.

Included in the TCR beta cDNA libraries were unique molecular identifiers. The authors obtained approximately 540,000 cDNA molecules from approximately 1 to 10 million T cells. TCRdb re-called the PCR reads through MiXCR, storing one row per CDR3 protein. Of hundreds of thousands of distinct CDR3 sequences in the sample, roughly 58% were seen once. In regard to this clonotype: What it binds is not known.

Sequenced: blood. The source of this sequence is a girl aged 10 to 17 with multiple sclerosis.

CDR3 sequence reads: CATSRGGGSQETQYF. DNA for the CDR3: TGTGCCACCAGCAGAGGGGGAGGATCCCAAGAGACCCAGTACTTC. The V call is TRBV15, the J call TRBJ2-5; TRBD2 might be the D (6 bases). Germline CDR1 LNHNV, CDR2 YYDKDF (reference sequence). Trimming took 1 base from V and 1 from J, leaving 10 bases between them. This CDR3 is built from 15 residues. The full variable domain, in which reference TRBV15 and TRBJ2-5 provide the parts outside the CDR3, is DAMVIQNPRYQVTQFGKPVTLSCSQTLNHNVMYWYQQKSSQAPKLLFHYYDKDFNNEADTPDNFQSRRPNTSFCFLDIRSPGLGDTAMYLCATSRGGGSQETQYFGPGTRLLVL.